This T cell receptor (beta chain) was recovered during a study of control samples from healthy donors and cancer patients (TCRdb year 2020). Libraries came from the immunoSEQ multiplex PCR assay. As stored in TCRdb, this immuneACCESS dataset retains in-frame rearrangements with V and J assigned. A fraction of the clones does not appear; measured against another copy, unresolved V genes explain less than half of the discrepancy, and the remainder lacks a known reason. Counted in this sample were 210,000 or so clones; roughly nine tenths of them appeared once. The ten most abundant clones make up 1.5% to 2% of the sample. Notes on this clone: It has no known antigen specificity. It has no much larger one-base neighbor in the sample; base qualities were not kept.

V was cut back by 2 bases and J by 0 bases, leaving a gap of 15 bases between them. Reading from cysteine to phenylalanine, the CDR3 counts 17 amino acids. Of the read, only the CDR3 DNA is kept; its 51 bases are in frame from base 1. CDR1 and CDR2 (SGHRS, YFSETQ) derive from the germline V gene. The chain is assembled from TRBV5-1 and TRBJ1-3; no D gene can be assigned with confidence. The specimen sequenced was blood. The receptor was isolated from a man between 25 and 39 years old in good health. The CDR3: CASSLADGALSGNTIYF. The sequence in DNA is TGCGCCAGCAGCTTAGCCGACGGTGCCCTCTCTGGAAACACCATATATTTT.